The 20 T cell receptor beta chains below all came from one sample that was sequenced in a study of T cell repertoires in cytomegalovirus infection. TCRdb reprocessed the reads with MiXCR, giving one entry per CDR3 protein. The table lists a few hundred thousand distinct CDR3 sequences, 8% to 10% of them singletons. Sequenced material: PBMCs. The receptors stem from a human donor in good health (CMV status not recorded). Some clones in this sample may be carry-over from other donors' samples.

This clonotype came up many times. The CDR3 region has the DNA TGTGCCAGCAGCCCGACCGGGACTAGCAGCACAGATACGCAGTATTTT. Translation gives CASSPTGTSSTDTQYF. The chain is built from TRBV7-2 and TRBJ2-3, with 9 bases that match TRBD2. Trimming took 5 bases from V and 0 from J; bases not matched to a gene: 6. The CDR3 contains 16 residues. Per germline, CDR1 SGHTA and CDR2 FQGNSA.

There are a few counts of this clonotype. The chain employs TRBV7-2 and TRBJ2-1; TRBD2 matches at 11 bases. Germline-derived CDR1 and CDR2 are SGHTA and FQGNSA. V gave up 5 bases and J gave up 7 bases; unmatched junction bases: 7. This CDR3 has 15 amino acids. The CDR3 protein is CASSARTSGGNEQFF. The CDR3 DNA reads as TGTGCCAGCAGCGCCAGAACTAGCGGGGGAAATGAGCAGTTCTTC.

This clonotype was recorded a few times. This chain uses TRBV6-2 or TRBV6-3 with TRBJ2-1; possible D gene TRBD2, 6 bases. V lost 8 bases and J lost 9, with 11 bases in between. Per the germline V gene, CDR1 is MNHEY and CDR2 is SVGEGT. The CDR3 totals 11 residues. The CDR3 protein is CASREIAEQFF. As DNA, the CDR3 is TGTGCCAGCCGGGAGATTGCTGAGCAGTTCTTC.

This clonotype has more than one count but fewer than ten. The chain is built from TRBV20-1 and TRBJ2-2, with D uncertain. This CDR3 has 13 residues. The germline V gene has CDR1 DFQATT and CDR2 SNEGSKA (reference sequence). V lost 6 bases, J lost 0 bases, and 8 bases lay in between. DNA of the CDR3: TGCAGTGCGACGGTCTCGAACACCGGGGAGCTGTTTTTT. Translated: CSATVSNTGELFF.

The chain's CDR3 is CASQAHLDREGRYGYTF. As DNA, the CDR3 is TGTGCCAGCCAGGCCCACCTCGACAGGGAAGGCCGCTATGGCTACACCTTC. This sequence joins TRBV6-1 and TRBJ1-2; the match to TRBD1 covers 7 bases. Germline V gene data show CDR1 as MNHNS and CDR2 as SASEGT. V dropped 8 bases and J dropped 4; count of bases not matched to a gene: 19. This CDR3 comprises 17 residues.

The chain recombines TRBV28 with TRBJ2-7; D might be TRBD2 (5 bases). The CDR3 contains 16 residues. Between the trimmed V and J ends, which lost 2 bases and 0 bases, there was a span of 14 bases. Germline values: CDR1 MDHEN, CDR2 SYDVKM. This CDR3 reads CASSLIVSGSSYEQYF. The DNA of the CDR3 is TGTGCCAGCAGTTTAATTGTGAGCGGTAGCTCCTACGAGCAGTACTTC.

The sample holds many counts of this clonotype. As DNA, the CDR3 is TGTGCCAGCAGCCCCCGGGACAGGGTGGTGGATACGCAGTATTTT. Its protein product is CASSPRDRVVDTQYF. The chain has TRBV7-9 and TRBJ2-3, with 9 bases fitting TRBD1. V lost 5 bases, J lost 6 bases, and 9 bases stayed unmatched. Germline CDR1 SEHNR, CDR2 FQNEAQ (reference sequence). CDR3 length: 15 amino acids.

With respect to this clonotype: A clone one base away is much larger, so this may be a read error. This chain joins TRBV7-2 and TRBJ2-2, with D perhaps matching TRBD2 (6 bases). Trimming stripped 5 bases from V and 6 bases from J, with 13 bases between. The CDR3 has 14 amino acids. Looked up from germline, CDR1 is SGHTA and CDR2 is FQGNSA. CDR3 region: CASSQDYQAGELFF. The CDR3 DNA is TGTGCCAGCAGCCAGGACTATCAGGCCGGGGAGCTGTTTTTT.

This clonotype was recorded at least ten times. The chain has TRBV28 and TRBJ1-5; D not certain. CDR1 is MDHEN and CDR2 is SYDVKM in the germline V gene. V was clipped by 4 bases and J by 3 bases, with 16 bases between them. The CDR3 has 16 amino acids. For the CDR3, the DNA is TGTGCCAGCAGTTCGACCGGGCAGCCTTTCAATCAGCCCCAGCATTTT. It yields the protein CASSSTGQPFNQPQHF.

This clonotype was seen a handful of times. This chain connects TRBV20-1 to TRBJ2-1; possibly TRBD2 for D (5 bases). Germline lookup yields CDR1 DFQATT and CDR2 SNEGSKA (reference sequence). Trimming shortened V by 0 bases and J by 2 bases, and 11 bases separated the two germline ends. This CDR3 is built from 15 residues. The CDR3: CSARDPAAPYNEQFF. Written as DNA, the CDR3 is TGCAGTGCTAGAGATCCAGCGGCCCCCTACAATGAGCAGTTCTTC.

This clonotype was seen more than once but under ten times. The CDR3 nucleotides are TGTGCCACCGCGACTAGCGGGGGGGGGGCAGATACGCAGTATTTT. Translating gives CATATSGGGADTQYF. J is TRBJ2-3 and V is TRBV12-3 or TRBV12-4, with TRBD2 identical over 14 bases. Trimming cost V 10 bases and J 4 bases; bases outside gene matches: 7. The CDR3 runs 15 residues.

The chain recombines TRBV5-4 with TRBJ2-5; tentative D call: TRBD1 (6 bases). The CDR3 length is 14 residues. CDR1 is SGHNT and CDR2 is YYREEE in the germline V gene (reference sequence). Trimming took off 4 bases at V and 2 bases at J, with 12 bases between the two ends. The CDR3 loop reads CASSNGQSQETQYF. In DNA form, the CDR3 reads TGTGCCAGCAGCAACGGACAGTCTCAAGAGACCCAGTACTTC.

This clonotype has more than one count but fewer than ten. The gene calls are TRBV19 and TRBJ1-5, with D perhaps matching TRBD1 (5 bases). Between the trimmed V and J ends, which lost 4 bases and 2 bases, there was a span of 15 bases. The CDR3 extends over 16 amino acids. The germline V gene encodes CDR1 LNHDA and CDR2 SQIVND (reference sequence). Here the CDR3 DNA reads TGTGCCAGTAGTACCCGGGCGCCCAGGGGCAATCAGCCCCAGCATTTT. Its protein is CASSTRAPRGNQPQHF.

This clonotype was observed at least ten times. The rearrangement links TRBV7-2 to TRBJ2-2; maybe TRBD2 (6 bases). Germline-derived CDR1 and CDR2 are SGHTA and FQGNSA. The V end was cut by 4 bases, the J end by 7 bases, with 19 bases between. The CDR3 has 16 residues. The DNA of the CDR3 is TGTGCCAGCAGCTCCCGGGAGCGAGCGCTTGGCGGGGAGCTGTTTTTT. Encoded protein: CASSSRERALGGELFF.

This clonotype was recorded many times. This chain uses TRBV12-5 with TRBJ2-7; TRBD1 aligns across 7 bases. After removal of 3 bases from V and 2 bases from J, the junction contained 1 base not matched to a gene. This CDR3 spans 13 amino acids. Germline V CDR1 and CDR2: LGHNT, FRNRAP. In DNA form, the CDR3 reads TGTGCTAGTGGTTTTGGGACAGCCTACGAGCAGTACTTC. Its translation: CASGFGTAYEQYF.

This clonotype was found many times. This chain connects TRBV12-3 or TRBV12-4 to TRBJ1-3; D unresolved. V dropped 3 bases and J dropped 4 bases, with 19 bases sitting between them. The CDR3 runs 17 residues. CDR3 sequence reads: CASSFRADPLGGNTIYF. The CDR3 DNA sequence: TGTGCCAGCAGTTTTCGCGCCGACCCTTTAGGGGGAAACACCATATATTTT.

This clonotype was seen repeatedly, ten times or more. The V gene is TRBV6-1, the J gene TRBJ2-3; a weak D match, TRBD1 (6 bases). The CDR3 spans 16 residues. The V end lost 1 base, the J end lost 0 bases, and 11 bases lay between the germline ends. Germline V lookup: CDR1 MNHNS, CDR2 SASEGT. The CDR3 loop is CASSEVRQDSTDTQYF. The CDR3 DNA follows: TGTGCCAGCAGTGAAGTGAGACAGGATAGCACAGATACGCAGTATTTT.

V usage is TRBV20-1 and J usage is TRBJ2-7; D is perhaps TRBD2 (5 bases). The CDR3 totals 15 residues. V lost 0 bases and J lost 7, with 19 bases in between. Germline lookup yields CDR1 DFQATT and CDR2 SNEGSKA (reference sequence). CDR3 amino acids: CSARDDRTAGVEQYF. In DNA form, the CDR3 reads TGCAGTGCTAGAGATGATAGGACTGCCGGGGTGGAGCAGTACTTC.

A few counts support this clonotype. The gene calls are TRBV12-3 or TRBV12-4 and TRBJ1-2, with 10 bases identical to TRBD1. This CDR3 has 16 residues. Germline trimming cut 6 bases from V and 7 bases from J; bases unmatched to any gene: 14. CDR3 nucleotides: TGTGCCAGCAGCCCCGGGACAGGGGACCTTAGACCTGGCTACACCTTC. Its translation: CASSPGTGDLRPGYTF.

The sample holds many counts of this clonotype. The chain links TRBV12-3 or TRBV12-4 to TRBJ2-7; TRBD1 matches at 7 bases. The V and J ends lost 3 bases and 0 bases, in that order; junction bases with no gene match: 5. The CDR3 is 15 amino acids. In DNA form, the CDR3 reads TGTGCCAGCAGTTTGACAGGGACGCCCTCCTACGAGCAGTACTTC. It specifies CASSLTGTPSYEQYF.